This entry lists 17 T cell receptor beta chains sequenced from one sample in a study of naive and memory T cell subsets. An equimolar mix of two oligonucleotides served as the beta constant-region primer for TRBC1 and TRBC2. Four rounds of PCR amplified the ligated cDNA using nested alpha and beta constant-region primers plus SP2. Using its own MiXCR run on the UMI-ligation and nested PCR reads, TCRdb lists one record per CDR3 protein. The repertoire has 130,000 or so distinct CDR3 sequences, 30% to 45% of them found once; the top ten carry about 1%. Sample: central memory CD4+ T cells from blood. All receptors derive from a human donor in good health.

The chain employs TRBV29-1 and TRBJ1-1; D not certain. Trimming took off 4 bases at V and 7 bases at J, with 10 bases between the two ends. Germline assignment: CDR1 SQVTM and CDR2 ANQGSEA. CDR3 length: 11 amino acids. The CDR3 reads CSVVGGREAFF. CDR3 sequence (DNA): TGCAGCGTTGTGGGCGGCCGTGAAGCTTTCTTT. The entire variable domain, with the rest obtained from reference TRBV29-1 and TRBJ1-1, is as follows: SAVISQKPSRDICQRGTSLTIQCQVDSQVTMMFWYRQQPGQSLTLIATANQGSEATYESGFVIDKFPISRPNLTFSTLTVSNMSPEDSSIYLCSVVGGREAFFGQGTRLTVV.

The chain uses TRBV7-6 and TRBJ2-6, with a tentative D call TRBD1 (5 bases). The CDR3 covers 19 residues. With 1 base removed from V and 0 bases from J, the gap between germline ends came to 16 bases. In germline, CDR1 is SGHVS, CDR2 FNYEAQ. The CDR3 region has the DNA TGTGCCAGCAGCTTAGTAGTTGATCAGGGTAACTCTGGGGCCAACGTCCTGACTTTC. Its translation: CASSLVVDQGNSGANVLTF.

Only a few counts were recorded for this clonotype. The chain employs TRBV6-2 or TRBV6-3 and TRBJ2-3; D not resolved. Germline-derived CDR1 and CDR2 are MNHEY and SVGEGT. This CDR3 is built from 15 residues. Trimming left V 2 bases short and J 2 bases short, with 11 bases between. CDR3 DNA sequence: TGTGCCAGCAGTTACGGGTCAGGTTTCACAGATACGCAGTATTTT. Translation gives CASSYGSGFTDTQYF.

This clonotype was counted between two and nine times. This chain joins TRBV7-9 and TRBJ2-1, with TRBD2 identical over 8 bases. This CDR3 is 15 amino acids long. CDR1 and CDR2 from the germline V gene are SEHNR and FQNEAQ (reference sequence). The V and J ends lost 2 bases and 4 bases, in that order; junction bases with no gene match: 4. The CDR3 protein is CASSLWLAGYNEQFF. Here the CDR3 DNA reads TGTGCCAGCAGCTTATGGCTAGCGGGTTACAATGAGCAGTTCTTC.

The chain has TRBV20-1 and TRBJ1-2; unclear D gene. CDR1 and CDR2 (germline): DFQATT, SNEGSKA (reference sequence). V lost 0 bases to trimming and J lost 0 bases, with 14 bases between them. The CDR3 runs 16 residues. The CDR3 spells CSARDLQRITNYGYTF. CDR3 DNA sequence: TGCAGTGCTAGAGATCTCCAGCGAATAACTAACTATGGCTACACCTTC.

This clonotype has a handful of counts. J is TRBJ2-2 and V is TRBV7-2; tentative D call: TRBD1 (6 bases). V dropped 0 bases and J dropped 5 bases, with 13 bases sitting between them. The CDR3 totals 16 residues. Looked up from germline, CDR1 is SGHTA and CDR2 is FQGNSA. For the CDR3, the DNA is TGTGCCAGCAGCTTAGCGTCTGGGACAAAGACCGGGGAGCTGTTTTTT. As protein: CASSLASGTKTGELFF.

In its sample, this clonotype was seen a few times. The chain employs TRBV9 and TRBJ2-2; D not certain. This CDR3 is built from 16 residues. Deletions cut 3 bases from V and 4 bases from J, with 16 bases between. Per germline, CDR1 SGDLS and CDR2 YYNGEE. The CDR3 spells CASSASLLWGTGELFF. CDR3 bases: TGTGCCAGCAGCGCCTCCCTTTTGTGGGGCACCGGGGAGCTGTTTTTT.

In its sample, this clonotype was seen a few times. The chain employs TRBV15 and TRBJ2-3; D gene uncertain. The CDR3 covers 13 residues. The V end was cut by 1 base, the J end by 6 bases, with 8 bases between. Germline V gene lookup returns CDR1 LNHNV and CDR2 YYDKDF (reference sequence). This CDR3 reads CATSRAYRDTQYF. CDR3 bases: TGTGCCACCAGCAGAGCCTATAGGGATACGCAGTATTTT.

A few counts support this clonotype. The gene calls are TRBV4-1 and TRBJ2-1; D uncertain. This CDR3 contains 16 residues. Germline lookup yields CDR1 MGHRA and CDR2 YSYEKL. V lost 1 base to trimming and J lost 0 bases, with 10 bases between them. CDR3 in amino acids: CASSQASVSSYNEQFF. The CDR3 bases are TGCGCCAGCAGCCAAGCTAGTGTGAGCTCCTACAATGAGCAGTTCTTC.

This clonotype appeared once. The chain employs TRBV3-1 and TRBJ2-7; tentatively, D is TRBD1 (5 bases). Germline V gene lookup returns CDR1 LGHDT and CDR2 YNNKEL (reference sequence). This CDR3 has 14 amino acids. V lost 0 bases and J 2 bases, leaving 8 bases between the germline ends. CDR3: CASSQDRVTYEQYF. The CDR3 bases are TGTGCCAGCAGCCAAGACAGGGTGACCTACGAGCAGTACTTC.

V is TRBV3-1 and J is TRBJ2-7; TRBD1 matches 8 bases. This CDR3 has 15 amino acids. Germline V gene data show CDR1 as LGHDT and CDR2 as YNNKEL (reference sequence). The J segment lost 1 base and the V segment lost 1 base, leaving 3 bases of the junction unmatched. The CDR3 region has the DNA TGTGCCAGCAGCCAAGCGCGGACAGGGTCCTACGAGCAGTACTTC. Its protein is CASSQARTGSYEQYF.

V gene TRBV6-1 combines with J gene TRBJ1-4; weak D call: TRBD1 (6 bases). Germline CDR1 MNHNS, CDR2 SASEGT. Trimming stripped 1 base from V and 10 bases from J, with 13 bases between. CDR3 length equals 14 residues. CDR3 DNA: TGTGCCAGCAGTGAAGGGGGGGGGGCTCGAAAACTGTTTTTT. Its protein is CASSEGGGARKLFF.

The V and J genes are TRBV3-1 and TRBJ2-2; D gene ambiguous. The CDR3 is 13 amino acids. V was shortened by 5 bases and J by 5 bases, with 9 bases between the two germline ends. Germline lookup yields CDR1 LGHDT and CDR2 YNNKEL (reference sequence). The CDR3 here is CASSRVSTGELFF. CDR3 nucleotides: TGTGCCAGCAGCAGGGTGTCTACCGGGGAGCTGTTTTTT.

This clonotype turned up a few times. The chain joins TRBV18 to TRBJ2-7; 7 bases map to TRBD2. Trimming cost V 6 bases and J 6 bases; bases outside gene matches: 5. This CDR3 is 12 amino acids long. CDR1 and CDR2 (germline): KGHSH, LQKENI. CDR3 coding DNA: TGTGCCAGCTCTCGGACTAGTTCCGAGCAGTACTTC. Amino acid sequence: CASSRTSSEQYF.

This clonotype was seen a few times. The chain employs TRBV7-2 and TRBJ2-7; 8 bases are a match to TRBD2. The germline V gene has CDR1 SGHTA and CDR2 FQGNSA. There are 15 residues in the CDR3. V shed 6 bases and J 3 bases; nucleotides not matched to a gene: 10. CDR3: CASSYRGLAGYEQYF. In DNA form, the CDR3 reads TGTGCCAGCAGTTACCGAGGGCTAGCGGGCTACGAGCAGTACTTC.

The gene calls are TRBV6-5 and TRBJ2-3; possibly TRBD1 for D (5 bases). The CDR3 has 13 residues. The germline V gene encodes CDR1 MNHEY and CDR2 SVGAGI. V was clipped by 5 bases and J by 4 bases, with 10 bases between them. The CDR3 bases are TGTGCCAGCAGTGGGGCTATGGCAGATACGCAGTATTTT. Protein: CASSGAMADTQYF.

This clonotype was counted between two and nine times. This rearrangement joins TRBV7-2 to TRBJ1-4, with 7 bases lining up with TRBD1. This CDR3 is 15 amino acids long. V gave up 5 bases and J gave up 7 bases; unmatched junction bases: 10. Germline assignment: CDR1 SGHTA and CDR2 FQGNSA. The CDR3 DNA reads as TGTGCCAGCAGCCACGACAGGGTTGGTGGTGAAAAACTGTTTTTT. Protein: CASSHDRVGGEKLFF. The full variable domain, in which reference TRBV7-2 and TRBJ1-4 provide the parts outside the CDR3, is GAGVSQSPSNKVTEKGKDVELRCDPISGHTALYWYRQSLGQGLEFLIYFQGNSAPDKSGLPSDRFSAERTGGSVSTLTIQRTQQEDSAVYLCASSHDRVGGEKLFFGSGTQLSVL.